This T cell receptor beta chain was captured by sequencing in a study of blood T cell repertoires in COVID-19. The CDR3 totals 14 residues. V shed 1 base and J shed 4 bases, with 8 bases lying between them. The V gene's germline CDR1 is SEHNR and CDR2 FQNEAQ (reference sequence). Libraries were prepared by immunoSEQ multiplex PCR; TCRdb keeps only in-frame clonotypes and omits some of them. The table records about 60,000 clones, around four fifths of them present only once. This chain links TRBV7-9 with TRBJ1-5, with unresolved D. The TCR comes from a human donor in a cohort sampled during active COVID-19. The sample comprised peripheral blood. CDR3 DNA: TGTGCCAGCAGCTTAGATCGGGGAAATCAGCCCCAGCATTTT. Amino acids: CASSLDRGNQPQHF.